The 30 T cell receptor beta chains in this list originate from one sample, sequenced in a study of T cells after posttransplantation cyclophosphamide. TCRdb keeps only in-frame clones here, not all; method: immunoSEQ multiplex PCR. The sample contains over 15,000 clones, around 86% of which appear only once. Sampled 1 year posttransplant, controls received myeloablative marrow transplants, methotrexate and a calcineurin inhibitor. Sequencing was performed on PBMCs, taken after an allogeneic stem cell transplant with a calcineurin inhibitor and methotrexate. The receptors were sampled from a male patient in his fifties who received an allogeneic stem cell transplant from an unrelated donor, was CMV-positive, and had chronic GVHD only. The graft donor may account for some of the T cells.

This chain connects TRBV19 to TRBJ1-2; TRBD1 aligns across 9 bases. The CDR3 sequence is 13 residues long. Germline lookup yields CDR1 LNHDA and CDR2 SQIVND (reference sequence). V dropped 6 bases and J dropped 5; count of bases not matched to a gene: 4. CDR3 sequence (DNA): TGTGCCAGTAGCACAGGGGGCGCATATGGCTACACCTTC. Amino acid sequence: CASSTGGAYGYTF.

This clone occurred once. CDR3 in amino acids: CTSSPPGEKLFF. The CDR3 region has the DNA TGCACCAGCAGCCCCCCCGGTGAAAAACTGTTTTTT. The chain is built from TRBV1 and TRBJ1-4. TRBV1 is given as a pseudogene. The CDR3 totals 12 residues.

This CDR3 is CASSGGGNTGELFF. DNA of the CDR3: TGTGCCAGCTCCGGGGGAGGGAACACCGGGGAGCTGTTTTTT. The gene calls are TRBV5-4 and TRBJ2-2; maybe TRBD2 (6 bases). The CDR3 is 14 residues long. Between the trimmed V and J ends, which lost 7 bases and 1 base, there was a span of 11 bases. Germline-derived CDR1 and CDR2 are SGHNT and YYREEE (reference sequence).

The chain combines TRBV27 with TRBJ2-1; 7 nucleotides align to TRBD2. CDR3 length equals 14 residues. Germline CDR1 and CDR2: MNHEY and SMNVEV (reference sequence). The V gene end was trimmed by 4 bases and the J gene end by 8 bases; junction bases not matched to a gene: 8. CDR3 sequence: CASSSLLAVDEQFF. The CDR3, as DNA: TGTGCCAGCAGTTCTCTCCTAGCGGTCGATGAGCAGTTCTTC.

This clone appeared a few times. The rearrangement links TRBV4-1 to TRBJ1-3; D is uncertain. This CDR3 is built from 16 residues. Germline V gives CDR1 MGHRA, CDR2 YSYEKL. Deletions cut 4 bases from V and 0 bases from J, with 13 bases between. The CDR3 DNA follows: TGCGCCAGCAGCCGCGGGGTGAGACCCTCTGGAAACACCATATATTTT. Amino acid sequence: CASSRGVRPSGNTIYF.

This clone was observed once. The chain links TRBV11-2 to TRBJ2-7; TRBD1 matches 9 bases. The V gene end was trimmed by 5 bases and the J gene end by 2 bases; junction bases not matched to a gene: 4. The CDR3 runs to 14 residues. Germline V gene sequence: CDR1 SGHAT, CDR2 FQNNGV. The CDR3 reads CASSPGQGPYEQYF. The CDR3 DNA follows: TGTGCCAGCAGCCCGGGACAGGGTCCCTACGAGCAGTACTTC.

A single count supports this clone. The V and J genes are TRBV19 and TRBJ1-1, with 9 nucleotides matching TRBD1. With V trimmed by 3 bases and J by 2 bases, 1 base remained unmatched. This CDR3 contains 14 residues. CDR1 and CDR2 from the germline V gene are LNHDA and SQIVND (reference sequence). In DNA, the CDR3 is TGTGCCAGTAGTATGGGACAGGGCAACACTGAAGCTTTCTTT. It encodes CASSMGQGNTEAFF.

The chain joins TRBV29-1 to TRBJ2-2, with TRBD1 as a possible D gene (6 bases). The V and J ends lost 4 bases and 0 bases respectively, with 12 bases between them. This CDR3 is built from 15 residues. Germline assignment: CDR1 SQVTM and CDR2 ANQGSEA. The CDR3 nucleotides are TGCAGCGTTGTTGGGACACGCTCGAACACCGGGGAGCTGTTTTTT. The encoded protein is CSVVGTRSNTGELFF.

The chain links TRBV28 to TRBJ2-1; maybe TRBD2 (6 bases). Germline V CDR1 and CDR2: MDHEN, SYDVKM. V lost 2 bases, J lost 6 bases, and 17 bases lay in between. The CDR3 covers 16 residues. CDR3 bases: TGTGCCAGCAGTTTAGATCTAGCGCCCTCGGTCAATGAGCAGTTCTTC. This translates into CASSLDLAPSVNEQFF.

V and J are TRBV2 and TRBJ2-1; possible D gene TRBD1, 7 bases. V lost 7 bases, J lost 7 bases, and 14 bases lay in between. Germline loops: CDR1 SNHLY, CDR2 FYNNEI. The CDR3 length is 13 residues. CDR3 DNA sequence: TGTGCCAGCAAGGATCCAGGGGGGAATGAGCAGTTCTTC. It specifies CASKDPGGNEQFF.

The V gene is TRBV19, the J gene TRBJ1-2; 9 bases are a match to TRBD1. The ends lost 7 bases at V and 3 bases at J; junction bases unmatched: 6. This CDR3 spans 14 amino acids. Germline V gene sequence: CDR1 LNHDA, CDR2 SQIVND (reference sequence). CDR3 coding DNA: TGTGCCAGTACCCCGGGACAGGGAGACTATGGCTACACCTTC. It codes for CASTPGQGDYGYTF.

By share, this clone counts as medium-sized. V gene TRBV5-5 combines with J gene TRBJ2-7; 11 bases match TRBD1. The CDR3 is 15 residues long. The trim removed 4 bases at V and 4 bases at J, leaving 7 bases unmatched. Germline V gene lookup returns CDR1 SGHKS and CDR2 YYEKEE (reference sequence). The CDR3 is CASSRTGTGGYEQYF. In nucleotides, the CDR3 is TGTGCCAGCAGCAGAACCGGGACAGGGGGATACGAGCAGTACTTC.

This chain links TRBV20-1 with TRBJ1-2; D might be TRBD1 (5 bases). V dropped 6 bases and J dropped 6 bases, with 5 bases sitting between them. Germline assignment: CDR1 DFQATT and CDR2 SNEGSKA (reference sequence). CDR3 size: 9 residues. CDR3 protein: CSAGDGYTF. CDR3 sequence (DNA): TGCAGTGCAGGGGATGGCTACACCTTC.

This rearrangement joins TRBV28 to TRBJ2-4; 9 bases match TRBD1. This CDR3 has 16 residues. CDR1 is MDHEN, CDR2 SYDVKM, per germline. V lost 2 bases to trimming and J lost 6 bases; unmatched junction nucleotides: 8. The CDR3: CASSLGLPDRGNIQYF. CDR3 bases: TGTGCCAGCAGTTTAGGGCTTCCGGACAGGGGAAACATTCAGTACTTC.

J is TRBJ1-1 and V is TRBV4-2, with no clear D. Germline-derived CDR1 and CDR2 are LGHNA and YNFKEQ. Trimming pared 6 bases from V and 2 bases from J, leaving 13 bases between. CDR3 length: 14 residues. The CDR3 is CASRSPTGNTEAFF. The CDR3 coding sequence is TGTGCCAGCAGGTCGCCCACCGGTAACACTGAAGCTTTCTTT.

The chain is built from TRBV15 and TRBJ1-1, with D possibly TRBD1 on 5 matching bases. Germline assignment: CDR1 LNHNV and CDR2 YYDKDF (reference sequence). Trimming shortened V by 6 bases and J by 8 bases, and 16 bases separated the two germline ends. CDR3 size: 13 residues. The DNA of the CDR3 is TGTGCCACCAGGACAAGCGGGACGGCGGAAGCTTTCTTT. It is translated as CATRTSGTAEAFF.

This chain links TRBV7-9 with TRBJ2-7; 9 bases are a match to TRBD1. This CDR3 region has 15 residues. Germline trimming cut 4 bases from V and 1 base from J; bases unmatched to any gene: 5. Germline V CDR1 and CDR2: SEHNR, FQNEAQ (reference sequence). The CDR3 region is CASSSTGGVSYEQYF. The CDR3 DNA follows: TGTGCCAGCAGCTCGACAGGGGGGGTTTCCTACGAGCAGTACTTC.

The rearrangement joins TRBV6-6 to TRBJ1-2, with 8 bases identical to TRBD1. CDR1 is MNHNY, CDR2 SVGAGI, per germline (reference sequence). Germline trimming cut 7 bases from V and 8 bases from J; bases unmatched to any gene: 18. The CDR3 length is 16 residues. CDR3 nucleotide sequence: TGTGCCAGCACCCGGACGGGGGACAGGCTTTCGGGGGGCTACACCTTC. It specifies CASTRTGDRLSGGYTF.

This clone appeared a single time. The rearrangement uses TRBV5-8 and TRBJ2-5; the match to TRBD2 covers 7 bases. The J call may be incorrect, as the DNA end agrees better with TRBJ2-7. The V gene's germline CDR1 is SGHTS and CDR2 YDEGEE. This CDR3 is built from 13 residues. The chain's CDR3 is CASSLTSTYEQYF. The CDR3 bases are TGTGCCAGCAGTTTGACTAGCACCTACGAGCAGTACTTC.

The chain carries TRBV9 and TRBJ2-1; no clear D gene. Germline V CDR1 and CDR2: SGDLS, YYNGEE. The CDR3 runs to 13 residues. V lost 4 bases, J lost 5 bases, and 10 bases lay in between. In DNA, the CDR3 is TGTGCCAGCAGCCCTCGAAGCAACAATGAGCAGTTCTTC. It yields the protein CASSPRSNNEQFF. The whole variable domain, filled in from reference TRBV9 and TRBJ2-1, reads DSGVTQTPKHLITATGQRVTLRCSPRSGDLSVYWYQQSLDQGLQFLIQYYNGEERAKGNILERFSAQQFPDLHSELNLSSLELGDSALYFCASSPRSNNEQFFGPGTRLTVL.

The gene calls are TRBV27 and TRBJ2-7, with 8 bases that match TRBD1. Losses at the gene ends were 5 bases for V and 3 bases for J; bases not matched to a gene: 12. CDR1 is MNHEY and CDR2 is SMNVEV in the germline V gene (reference sequence). CDR3 size: 16 residues. The CDR3 DNA reads TGTGCCAGCAGTCCAAGTTGGACAGGGTATCTCTACGAGCAGTACTTC. Its translation: CASSPSWTGYLYEQYF.

The sample holds one count of this clone. V is TRBV7-7 and J is TRBJ2-3, with TRBD2 matching 7 bases. The CDR3 runs to 16 residues. Losses at the gene ends were 4 bases for V and 2 bases for J; bases not matched to a gene: 9. CDR1 and CDR2 from the germline V gene are SSHAT and FNYEAQ (reference sequence). The CDR3: CASSSLPGGVTDTQYF. CDR3 in DNA: TGTGCCAGCAGCTCCCTCCCGGGGGGAGTCACAGATACGCAGTATTTT.

The chain employs TRBV13 and TRBJ1-1, with 7 bases lining up with TRBD1. This CDR3 has 14 residues. Germline CDR1 and CDR2: PRHDT and FYEKMQ (reference sequence). The V segment lost 6 bases and the J segment 1 base; nucleotides outside the gene matches: 5. The CDR3 DNA reads TGTGCCAGCAGACCGAGGGGGCAGAACACTGAAGCTTTCTTT. This codes for CASRPRGQNTEAFF.

The genes are TRBV12-5 and TRBJ2-1; TRBD2 agrees at 11 bases. This CDR3 is built from 16 residues. J gave up 7 bases and V 2 bases, and 7 bases lay outside the gene matches. Germline V gene lookup returns CDR1 LGHNT and CDR2 FRNRAP. The CDR3: CASGLPTSGRRNEQFF. CDR3 coding DNA: TGTGCTAGTGGTTTGCCCACTAGCGGGAGAAGGAATGAGCAGTTCTTC.

V usage is TRBV6-1 and J usage is TRBJ1-2; D is possibly TRBD1 (6 bases). The CDR3 length is 14 residues. V was trimmed by 2 bases and J by 7 bases, leaving 14 bases between them. Germline-derived CDR1 and CDR2 are MNHNS and SASEGT. The DNA of the CDR3 is TGTGCCAGCAGTGAAAATGAGGGGGACCGTGGCTACACCTTC. This gives the protein CASSENEGDRGYTF.

The chain couples TRBV10-3 to TRBJ2-3, with D perhaps TRBD2 (5 bases). Germline V gives CDR1 ENHRY, CDR2 SYGVKD. This CDR3 has 15 residues. The V end lost 6 bases, the J end lost 2 bases, and 15 bases lay between the germline ends. CDR3 sequence reads: CAISPNSEYTDTQYF. CDR3 in DNA: TGTGCCATCAGCCCAAATAGCGAGTACACAGATACGCAGTATTTT.

Worth noting for this clone: One end of the junction does not line up with germline, which may come from a read error. The chain links TRBV7-7 to TRBJ2-5; 7 bases agree with TRBD2. CDR3 length: 13 amino acids. The germline CDR1 and CDR2 sequences are SSHAT and FNYEAQ (reference sequence). In DNA, the CDR3 is TGTGCTAGCAGCTTAGCGGGCAGAGAGACCCAGTACTTC. Its protein product is CASSLAGRETQYF.

V is TRBV11-3 and J is TRBJ2-1; 8 nucleotides agree with TRBD2. J was trimmed by 6 bases and V by 5 bases; bases with no gene match: 9. This CDR3 has 15 amino acids. From germline, CDR1 is SGHNT and CDR2 YENEEA. CDR3: CASSRSGGPVNEQFF. The CDR3 bases are TGTGCCAGCAGCCGATCGGGGGGGCCGGTCAATGAGCAGTTCTTC.

The rearrangement joins TRBV11-3 to TRBJ2-3, with 7 positions matching TRBD1. The CDR3 sequence is 14 residues long. Germline V gives CDR1 SGHNT, CDR2 YENEEA. The J segment lost 3 bases and the V segment lost 3 bases, leaving 3 bases of the junction unmatched. In DNA, the CDR3 is TGTGCCAGCAGCTTCCAGGGGGTGACAGATACGCAGTATTTT. This codes for CASSFQGVTDTQYF. The full variable domain, rest sourced from reference TRBV11-3 and TRBJ2-3, is EAGVVQSPRYKIIEKKQPVAFWCNPISGHNTLYWYLQNLGQGPELLIRYENEEAVDDSQLPKDRFSAERLKGVDSTLKIQPAELGDSAVYLCASSFQGVTDTQYFGPGTRLTVL.

V gene TRBV7-8 combines with J gene TRBJ2-5; a possible D gene is TRBD1 (6 bases). Trimming left V 2 bases short and J 4 bases short, with 11 bases between. This CDR3 region has 14 residues. Germline CDR1 reads SGHVS; CDR2 reads FQNEAQ. CDR3 nucleotides: TGTGCCAGCAGCTTAAAGGACAGAGGAGAGACCCAGTACTTC. Protein: CASSLKDRGETQYF.